This passage covers 17 T cell receptor beta chains from one sample sequenced in a study of blood T cells in healthy people across ages. PCR was performed a second time for about 7 to 12 cycles using a sample-barcoded 5' primer and a J-beta primer mix. Using its own MiXCR run on the 5' RACE reads, TCRdb lists one record per CDR3 protein. The sample includes about 640,000 distinct CDR3 sequences, about 30% of them seen just once. The sequenced sample was blood. The receptor source for this set is a woman aged 80 or over in good health.

Many counts were recorded for this clonotype. The chain uses TRBV6-5 and TRBJ1-1; tentatively, D is TRBD1 (5 bases). The CDR3 consists of 14 residues. Trimming took off 7 bases at V and 1 base at J, with 13 bases between the two ends. Germline V lookup: CDR1 MNHEY, CDR2 SVGAGI. In DNA, the CDR3 is TGTGCCAGCACCAACCGGGGCCAGAACACTGAAGCTTTCTTT. It translates to CASTNRGQNTEAFF.

This clonotype was counted ten times or more. The chain links TRBV5-5 to TRBJ2-7, with 8 bases identical to TRBD1. Germline values: CDR1 SGHKS, CDR2 YYEKEE (reference sequence). Unmatched junction bases numbered 4, after V lost 2 bases and J lost 0 bases. The CDR3 is made up of 15 amino acids. This chain's CDR3 is CASSFRDRFSYEQYF. CDR3 coding DNA: TGTGCCAGCAGCTTCAGGGACAGGTTCTCCTACGAGCAGTACTTC.

This sequence joins TRBV29-1 and TRBJ1-1; D might be TRBD1 (6 bases). The germline V gene encodes CDR1 SQVTM and CDR2 ANQGSEA. Trimming pared 8 bases from V and 4 bases from J, leaving 14 bases between. CDR3 size: 12 residues. DNA for the CDR3: TGCAGCCTCATGAGGGGGAGCACTGAAGCTTTCTTT. Its translation: CSLMRGSTEAFF.

A few counts support this clonotype. The V gene is TRBV7-9, the J gene TRBJ1-5; D uncertain. V was clipped by 0 bases and J by 0 bases, with 15 bases between them. Germline V gene lookup returns CDR1 SEHNR and CDR2 FQNEAQ (reference sequence). The CDR3 consists of 18 residues. CDR3 sequence: CASSLAIGRQYSNQPQHF. In DNA form, the CDR3 reads TGTGCCAGCAGCTTAGCGATTGGCAGACAATATAGCAATCAGCCCCAGCATTTT.

The table lists this clonotype with many counts. This rearrangement joins TRBV27 to TRBJ2-7, with D unresolved. In germline, CDR1 is MNHEY, CDR2 SMNVEV (reference sequence). CDR3 length equals 12 residues. V dropped 2 bases and J dropped 3 bases, with 5 bases sitting between them. As DNA, the CDR3 is TGTGCCAGCAGTTTAAACTTCTACGAGCAGTACTTC. Its protein product is CASSLNFYEQYF.

Concerning this clonotype itself: This may arise from a read error, as a much more abundant clone is one base away. V is TRBV7-9 and J is TRBJ2-7, with TRBD1 matching over 9 bases. The J call may not be correct, given that the DNA end is closer to TRBJ2-5. From germline, CDR1 is SEHNR and CDR2 FQNEAQ (reference sequence). The CDR3 extends over 14 amino acids. CDR3 nucleotides: TGTGCCAGCAGCTTCGGGACAGGGCAAGGGACCCAGTACTTC. It specifies CASSFGTGQGTQYF.

V and J are TRBV18 and TRBJ1-2; possibly TRBD1 for D (5 bases). This CDR3 has 15 amino acids. Deletions cut 0 bases from V and 0 bases from J, with 8 bases between. The germline gives CDR1 KGHSH, CDR2 LQKENI. The CDR3 DNA sequence: TGTGCCAGCTCACCACCGGCAGGGCCTAACTATGGCTACACCTTC. It codes for CASSPPAGPNYGYTF.

For this clonotype: One base away lies a much larger clone, so this may be a sequencing read error. This chain connects TRBV25-1 to TRBJ2-3; TRBD1 matches at 8 bases. This CDR3 has 13 residues. From germline, CDR1 is MGHDK and CDR2 SYGVNS. The V segment lost 11 bases and the J segment 8 bases; nucleotides outside the gene matches: 12. The CDR3 DNA is TGTGCCGGCCTCGGGACAGGCCACGGTACGCAGTATTTT. As protein: CAGLGTGHGTQYF.

Notes on this clonotype: Since a much larger clone is just one base distant, this may be a read error. The chain couples TRBV29-1 to TRBJ2-2; D remains ambiguous. This CDR3 has 14 amino acids. From germline, CDR1 is SQVTM and CDR2 ANQGSEA. The CDR3 region is CGVERPPNTGELFF. For the CDR3, the DNA is TGCGGCGTTGAACGACCGCCGAACACCGGGGAGCTGTTTTTT.

About this clonotype: It may be a read error: a sequence one base away is much more abundant. The chain links TRBV18 to TRBJ2-3, with 8 positions matching TRBD2. The CDR3 totals 15 residues. Per the germline V gene, CDR1 is KGHSH and CDR2 is LQKENI. The CDR3 nucleotides read TGTGCCGGCTCACCCAACGGACTAGCCCCAGATACGCAGTATTTT. This translates into CAGSPNGLAPDTQYF.

The chain employs TRBV20-1 and TRBJ1-4; weak D call: TRBD1 (6 bases). Germline lookup yields CDR1 DFQATT and CDR2 SNEGSKA (reference sequence). The V end lost 3 bases, the J end lost 8 bases, and 19 bases lay between the germline ends. This CDR3 region has 15 residues. Here the CDR3 DNA reads TGCAGTGCTAGTAACCTGGGACAAGGGGGGGAAAAACTGTTTTTT. As protein: CSASNLGQGGEKLFF.

This clonotype was seen only a few times. One base away lies a much larger clone, so this may be a sequencing read error. The chain carries TRBV12-3 or TRBV12-4 and TRBJ2-5, with TRBD1 as a possible D gene (6 bases). This CDR3 region has 13 residues. The V gene lost 7 bases and the J gene lost 11 bases, with 20 bases spanning the gap. The chain's CDR3 is CASNSQGWSEQYF. Written as DNA, the CDR3 is TGTGCCAGCAATTCGCAGGGGTGGAGTGAGCAGTACTTC.

The chain recombines TRBV28 with TRBJ1-6; 9 bases map to TRBD1. Germline V gene sequence: CDR1 MDHEN, CDR2 SYDVKM. CDR3 length equals 15 residues. The V and J ends lost 6 bases and 10 bases, in that order; junction bases with no gene match: 10. The CDR3 loop is CASRSPTGGYSPLHF. Written as DNA, the CDR3 is TGTGCCAGCAGATCCCCGACAGGGGGATACTCACCCCTCCACTTT.

On this clonotype: This sequence may be a read error, since a much larger clone differs from it by one base. This chain links TRBV5-1 with TRBJ2-7; no clear D. CDR1 and CDR2 (germline): SGHRS, YFSETQ. The CDR3 is made up of 15 amino acids. Trimming removed 4 bases from V and 3 bases from J, with 17 bases in between. The CDR3 DNA follows: TGCGCCAGCAGCCCCTCAGGAGAACTGTGCTACGAGCAGTACTTC. This sequence encodes CASSPSGELCYEQYF. The complete variable domain, with remaining parts taken from reference TRBV5-1 and TRBJ2-7, reads KAGVTQTPRYLIKTRGQQVTLSCSPISGHRSVSWYQQTPGQGLQFLFEYFSETQRNKGNFPGRFSGRQFSNSRSEMNVSTLELGDSALYLCASSPSGELCYEQYFGPGTRLTVT.

This clonotype was observed a few times. This rearrangement joins TRBV20-1 to TRBJ2-2; D possibly corresponds to TRBD2 (7 bases). Trimming pared 6 bases from V and 4 bases from J, leaving 18 bases between. Germline V lookup: CDR1 DFQATT, CDR2 SNEGSKA (reference sequence). The CDR3 is 15 residues long. The CDR3 DNA follows: TGCAGTGCCCCCCGGGGAGGGGGAGGCACCGGGGAGCTGTTTTTT. It codes for CSAPRGGGGTGELFF.

Concerning this clonotype itself: Possible read error: a much larger clone is one base away. The rearrangement links TRBV29-1 to TRBJ2-1; 11 bases are shared with TRBD2. The CDR3 runs 15 residues. Per germline, CDR1 SQVTM and CDR2 ANQGSEA. CDR3 residues: CSGETSGDVNNGQFF. For the CDR3, the DNA is TGCAGCGGTGAGACTAGCGGGGACGTAAACAATGGGCAGTTCTTC.

A few counts support this clonotype. Since a much larger clone is just one base distant, this may be a read error. This chain uses TRBV7-6 with TRBJ2-5; TRBD1 is a possible D gene (5 bases). Trimming removed 2 bases from V and 6 bases from J, with 10 bases in between. Germline CDR1 is SGHVS and CDR2 is FNYEAQ. There are 13 residues in the CDR3. CDR3 sequence (DNA): TGTGCCAGCAGCTTAAGGGGCTGTCAGACCCAGTACTTC. The encoded protein is CASSLRGCQTQYF.